The rows below give T cell receptor beta chains drawn from one sample of a study of blood T cell repertoires in COVID-19. Assay: immunoSEQ multiplex PCR; the TCRdb copy retains only in-frame clones and omits some. The sample gives more than 200,000 clones, approximately 86% of which show up once; about 6.3% is in the top ten. Sequencing used PBMCs or T cells enriched from blood (not recorded which). The receptors stem from a woman aged 25 to 39 with acute COVID-19. The conserved cysteine and the conserved F or W are not part of the CDR3 here.

v_call	j_call	cdr3_aa
TRBV30	TRBJ1-2	AWSEGVTIYGYT
TRBV3-1/TRBV3-2	TRBJ2-1	ASSLSWAEQF
TRBV28	TRBJ1-2	ASRPGTFLGYGYT
TRBV19	TRBJ1-5	ASSLLRQPQH
TRBV3-1/TRBV3-2	TRBJ2-1	ASSQDRAGLYNEQF
TRBV28	TRBJ2-3	ASSFTSGRPVSVDTQY
TRBV28	TRBJ1-2	ASSFSGTAGYT
TRBV7-2	TRBJ1-5	ASSLVGSQPQH
TRBV7-9	TRBJ1-1	ASSPRGGETEAF
TRBV7-2	TRBJ2-7	ASTRDRSSYEQY
TRBV9	TRBJ1-2	ASSGGLSNYGYT
TRBV6-2/TRBV6-3	TRBJ2-7	ASSYAGGAGDWEQY
TRBV19	TRBJ2-2	ASSPSGGDTGELF
TRBV19	TRBJ2-7	ASSIGTSGTYEQY
TRBV28	TRBJ2-7	ASSAGTGVSYEQY
TRBV23-1	TRBJ1-5	ASSHGQANQPQH
TRBV7-9	TRBJ2-7	ASSLASGGGKLYEQY
TRBV5-4	TRBJ1-3	ASSFQGARNTIY
TRBV6-5	TRBJ1-5	ASRRDRGLNQPQH
TRBV27	TRBJ2-7	AGRTGEGSYEQY
TRBV6-2/TRBV6-3	TRBJ2-1	ASSLVLAGSGGRSYNEQF
TRBV27	TRBJ2-5	ASSPAAGEYQETQY
TRBV28	TRBJ1-1	ASSLIRKAF
TRBV7-3	TRBJ2-5	ASSEGDYQETQY
TRBV27	TRBJ1-1	ASKWLNRDTEAF
TRBV7-3	TRBJ2-3	ASRSRLGSGSTDTQY
TRBV5-1	TRBJ1-1	ASSWVGQEGTEAF
TRBV14	TRBJ1-1	ASSQAGGEAF
TRBV25-1	TRBJ2-5	ASTAGSWQETQY
TRBV19	TRBJ2-3	ASSISGTSTDTQY
TRBV6-1	TRBJ2-5	ASSDLAGGQETQY
TRBV19	TRBJ2-3	ASSPQTDTQY
TRBV9	TRBJ2-1	ASSAGTAHNEQF
TRBV6-1	TRBJ1-6	ASSEVRGPLH
TRBV10-3	TRBJ2-7	AISESLNPGSYEQY
TRBV29-1	TRBJ1-2	SVGTDRANRGYT
TRBV12-3/TRBV12-4	TRBJ2-7	ASSFTGTYEQY
TRBV15	TRBJ2-7	ATSRGLASYEQY
TRBV12-3/TRBV12-4	TRBJ2-7	ASRLGLSYEQY
TRBV9	TRBJ2-1	ASSVVQNNEQF
TRBV2	TRBJ2-6	ASSEALGAGANVLT
TRBV19	TRBJ2-1	ASSNRASGRVNEQF
TRBV19	TRBJ2-2	ASTLAGGDTGELF
TRBV6-5	TRBJ2-7	ASSVDRGYEQY
TRBV18	TRBJ1-1	ASSLDRDATEAF